The rows below give T cell receptor beta chains drawn from one sample of a study of blood T cell repertoires in COVID-19. TCRdb's table, derived via immunoSEQ multiplex PCR, lists solely in-frame clones and lacks some. This table holds 95,000 to 150,000 clones, over 65% found once. The sequencing sample was made of peripheral blood. These receptors were taken from a woman in her 70s with acute or convalescent COVID-19. The CDR3 runs from the conserved cysteine through the conserved F or W. The order of the fields is V gene, J gene, CDR3 protein.

v_gene: TRBV10-3
j_gene: TRBJ1-2
CDR3aa: CAISREGHGYTF

v_gene: TRBV7-6
j_gene: TRBJ2-3
CDR3aa: CASSLGTSGGISTDTQYF

v_gene: TRBV6-2/TRBV6-3
j_gene: TRBJ1-5
CDR3aa: CASSPKDRVAYSNQPQHF

v_gene: TRBV7-2
j_gene: TRBJ1-5
CDR3aa: CASSPTALAINQPQHF

v_gene: TRBV5-5
j_gene: TRBJ1-2
CDR3aa: CASSLDRVLRRGYTF

v_gene: TRBV6-2/TRBV6-3
j_gene: TRBJ2-1
CDR3aa: CASSYGFHPGGTTYNEQFF

v_gene: TRBV5-6
j_gene: TRBJ1-1
CDR3aa: CASYSQGTAEAFF

v_gene: TRBV6-2/TRBV6-3
j_gene: TRBJ1-1
CDR3aa: CASSYRRLNTEAFF

v_gene: TRBV15
j_gene: TRBJ1-3
CDR3aa: CATSRDRGYGNTIYF

v_gene: TRBV3-1/TRBV3-2
j_gene: TRBJ2-2
CDR3aa: CASSQSAGELFF

v_gene: TRBV6-1
j_gene: TRBJ1-5
CDR3aa: CASSGGLDSGANQPQHF

v_gene: TRBV5-1
j_gene: TRBJ1-5
CDR3aa: CASSDGGNQPQHF

v_gene: TRBV3-1/TRBV3-2
j_gene: TRBJ1-6
CDR3aa: CASSQGPGRGSALHF

v_gene: TRBV6-5
j_gene: TRBJ1-1
CDR3aa: CASSYRQGELNTEAFF

v_gene: TRBV5-4
j_gene: TRBJ2-3
CDR3aa: CASSSGLAGGFTISTDTQYF

v_gene: TRBV11-2
j_gene: TRBJ1-4
CDR3aa: CASSLEGWGSPKKLFF

v_gene: TRBV7-8
j_gene: TRBJ1-5
CDR3aa: CASSLARGSAQPQHF

v_gene: TRBV7-8
j_gene: TRBJ2-2
CDR3aa: CASSLQGRKRGTGELFF

v_gene: TRBV6-4
j_gene: TRBJ2-1
CDR3aa: CASSLSGGAGNEQFF

v_gene: TRBV15
j_gene: TRBJ2-4
CDR3aa: CATSRETTAELAKNIQYF

v_gene: TRBV11-3
j_gene: TRBJ2-5
CDR3aa: CASSSNGGAKETQYF

v_gene: TRBV7-2
j_gene: TRBJ2-3
CDR3aa: CASSLGTTGTDTQYF

v_gene: TRBV5-6
j_gene: TRBJ2-2
CDR3aa: CASSWSSLYTGELFF

v_gene: TRBV7-8
j_gene: TRBJ2-3
CDR3aa: CASSPGPPASTDTQYF

v_gene: TRBV4-2
j_gene: TRBJ2-1
CDR3aa: CASSQGRRAQEQFF

v_gene: TRBV5-6
j_gene: TRBJ1-2
CDR3aa: CASSLPTRGDYGYTF

v_gene: TRBV6-4
j_gene: TRBJ2-3
CDR3aa: CASSDSSTGSDTQYF

v_gene: TRBV7-9
j_gene: TRBJ2-6
CDR3aa: CASSLGPNSGANVLTF

v_gene: TRBV5-1
j_gene: TRBJ1-2
CDR3aa: CASSLEGPGVDGYTF

v_gene: TRBV30
j_gene: TRBJ2-3
CDR3aa: CAWRPNRLAGGRADTQYF

v_gene: TRBV14
j_gene: TRBJ1-6
CDR3aa: CASSQAFNRRGLHF

v_gene: TRBV19
j_gene: TRBJ2-7
CDR3aa: CASNDRDHEQYF

v_gene: TRBV2
j_gene: TRBJ1-5
CDR3aa: CASRLGSANQPQHF

v_gene: TRBV5-5
j_gene: TRBJ1-5
CDR3aa: CASSQTGTDYQPQHF

v_gene: TRBV7-9
j_gene: TRBJ1-2
CDR3aa: CASSLLGLDYGYTF

v_gene: TRBV15
j_gene: TRBJ2-1
CDR3aa: CATSRVGSGGAYNEQFF

v_gene: TRBV30
j_gene: TRBJ1-6
CDR3aa: CAWSGQGRNSPLHF

v_gene: TRBV6-6
j_gene: TRBJ1-1
CDR3aa: CASKTAGVGAEAFF

v_gene: TRBV3-1/TRBV3-2
j_gene: TRBJ2-2
CDR3aa: CASSPTLGLAGRAGELFF

v_gene: TRBV19
j_gene: TRBJ1-6
CDR3aa: CASSSGTVINSPLHF

v_gene: TRBV9
j_gene: TRBJ2-7
CDR3aa: CASSVDPGMTYEQYF

v_gene: TRBV30
j_gene: TRBJ1-1
CDR3aa: CAWSAAQNTEAFF

v_gene: TRBV4-1
j_gene: TRBJ2-2
CDR3aa: CASSQGSQGTGELFF

v_gene: TRBV4-1
j_gene: TRBJ1-6
CDR3aa: CASSLQGAGYNSPLHF

v_gene: TRBV11-2
j_gene: TRBJ1-1
CDR3aa: CASSRREKTEAFF

v_gene: TRBV5-6
j_gene: TRBJ1-5
CDR3aa: CASSLTGTAGNQPQHF

v_gene: TRBV27
j_gene: TRBJ1-1
CDR3aa: CASSLSVPNTEAFF

v_gene: TRBV7-9
j_gene: TRBJ2-7
CDR3aa: CASSPRTGPFIEQYF

v_gene: TRBV4-3
j_gene: TRBJ2-2
CDR3aa: CASTPRFLNTGELFF

v_gene: TRBV30
j_gene: TRBJ1-3
CDR3aa: CAWSFSRSGTIYF

v_gene: TRBV15
j_gene: TRBJ2-7
CDR3aa: CATSRRAGAYYEQYF

v_gene: TRBV9
j_gene: TRBJ2-5
CDR3aa: CASSVGYRQETQYF

v_gene: TRBV6-5
j_gene: TRBJ1-2
CDR3aa: CAGGNPFGYTF

v_gene: TRBV10-2
j_gene: TRBJ1-4
CDR3aa: CASSETSGAGTNEKLFF

v_gene: TRBV7-9
j_gene: TRBJ1-4
CDR3aa: CASSLGTLEEREKLFF

v_gene: TRBV10-3
j_gene: TRBJ2-1
CDR3aa: CAISESGGVSNEQFF

v_gene: TRBV6-4
j_gene: TRBJ2-3
CDR3aa: CASSEAGGTTTDTQYF